These 13 T cell receptor beta chains came from one sample sequenced in a study of cytotoxic CD8 clonotypes in ibrutinib-treated CLL. The protocol was immunoSEQ multiplex PCR, while the TCRdb copy is restricted to in-frame clones and leaves out a portion. The sample records approximately 60,000 clones, roughly 54% being singletons. The sample here was PBMCs, taken at disease progression, from a patient treated with ibrutinib. Receptor source: a human donor with chronic lymphocytic leukemia.

The gene calls are TRBV27 and TRBJ2-5; D is perhaps TRBD2 (7 bases). CDR3 size: 17 residues. CDR1 and CDR2 from the germline V gene are MNHEY and SMNVEV (reference sequence). The V end was cut by 4 bases, the J end by 4 bases, with 22 bases between. DNA of the CDR3: TGTGCCAGCAGTTCCCGTGAGGAGGCGGGGGCCCCAGAGACCCAGTACTTC. It translates to CASSSREEAGAPETQYF.

The gene calls are TRBV5-6 and TRBJ2-5; D perhaps matches TRBD1 (5 bases). V gave up 1 base and J gave up 3 bases, with 7 bases separating them. This CDR3 is built from 13 residues. Per germline, CDR1 SGHDT and CDR2 YYEEEE. In nucleotides, the CDR3 is TGTGCCAGCAGCTTGCAGACAGAAGAGACCCAGTACTTC. This gives the protein CASSLQTEETQYF.

The genes are TRBV9 and TRBJ2-2, with D tentatively TRBD1 (5 bases). CDR1 and CDR2 (germline): SGDLS, YYNGEE. The CDR3 totals 14 residues. Trimming shortened V by 3 bases and J by 2 bases, and 8 bases separated the two germline ends. In nucleotides, the CDR3 is TGTGCCAGCAGCGACGGACAAAACACCGGGGAGCTGTTTTTT. Amino acid sequence: CASSDGQNTGELFF.

This clone was counted ten times or more. Other DNA sequences within the sample encode an identical CDR3. The chain carries TRBV2 and TRBJ1-5; D perhaps matches TRBD1 (6 bases). The CDR3 has 14 residues. V was clipped by 1 base and J by 2 bases, with 6 bases between them. The V gene's germline CDR1 is SNHLY and CDR2 FYNNEI. The DNA of the CDR3 is TGTGCCAGCAGTGAAGACAGGGGCAATCAGCCCCAGCATTTT. Protein product: CASSEDRGNQPQHF.

This rearrangement joins TRBV28 to TRBJ1-1; D not resolved. CDR3 length equals 15 residues. Trimming shortened V by 2 bases and J by 3 bases, and 13 bases separated the two germline ends. Germline V gene sequence: CDR1 MDHEN, CDR2 SYDVKM. The CDR3 nucleotides are TGTGCCAGCAGTTTAATGAAGGGAGGATACACTGAAGCTTTCTTT. Translated: CASSLMKGGYTEAFF.

This sequence joins TRBV19 and TRBJ2-5; 7 bases line up with TRBD1. The assigned J gene may be wrong: the sequence end matches TRBJ2-7 better. Germline CDR1 LNHDA, CDR2 SQIVND (reference sequence). CDR3 length: 14 residues. The CDR3: CASSIEGQTYEQYF. The CDR3 DNA is TGTGCCAGTAGTATAGAGGGACAGACCTACGAGCAGTACTTC.

The CDR3 region is CSVWAGQDGELFF. The DNA for the CDR3 is TGCAGCGTTTGGGCCGGGCAGGACGGGGAGCTGTTTTTT. The V call is TRBV29-1, the J call TRBJ2-2; unclear D gene. V shed 5 bases and J shed 7 bases, with 14 bases lying between them. Germline V gives CDR1 SQVTM, CDR2 ANQGSEA. The CDR3 length is 13 residues.

The chain couples TRBV5-6 to TRBJ1-5; no clear D. Germline assignment: CDR1 SGHDT and CDR2 YYEEEE. Trimming left V 1 base short and J 3 bases short, with 11 bases between. The CDR3 length is 15 residues. DNA of the CDR3: TGTGCCAGCAGCTTGTTTTCTGGAAACAATCAGCCCCAGCATTTT. Protein: CASSLFSGNNQPQHF.

This sequence joins TRBV14 and TRBJ2-1; D is unclear. Trimming shortened V by 1 base and J by 6 bases, and 10 bases separated the two germline ends. This CDR3 spans 14 amino acids. Per germline, CDR1 SGHDN and CDR2 FVKESK. CDR3 DNA sequence: TGTGCCAGCAGCCAAGTTTGGCCCTTCAATGAGCAGTTCTTC. Translated: CASSQVWPFNEQFF.

This chain links TRBV28 with TRBJ1-2; 10 positions agree with TRBD1. V dropped 6 bases and J dropped 6; count of bases not matched to a gene: 4. The CDR3 is 13 residues long. Germline CDR1 MDHEN, CDR2 SYDVKM. The CDR3 loop reads CASRTGGEDGYTF. The CDR3 DNA sequence: TGTGCCAGCAGGACAGGGGGCGAAGATGGCTACACCTTC.

This clone was found a few times. V usage is TRBV7-9 and J usage is TRBJ2-2, with TRBD1 matching 8 bases. V dropped 5 bases and J dropped 4; count of bases not matched to a gene: 9. Germline V gene sequence: CDR1 SEHNR, CDR2 FQNEAQ (reference sequence). There are 16 residues in the CDR3. The CDR3 spells CASSQRTGFTTGELFF. The CDR3 DNA is TGTGCCAGCAGCCAAAGGACAGGGTTTACCACCGGGGAGCTGTTTTTT.

V is TRBV29-1 and J is TRBJ2-3, with 11 bases that match TRBD1. The CDR3 is 13 amino acids. Unmatched junction bases numbered 5, after V lost 6 bases and J lost 6 bases. CDR1 SQVTM and CDR2 ANQGSEA come from the germline V gene. In nucleotides, the CDR3 is TGCAGCGTCCCGGACAGGGGGCTTGATACGCAGTATTTT. It translates to CSVPDRGLDTQYF.

This clone was detected a few times. The rearrangement joins TRBV6-5 to TRBJ2-3; the D is unclear. In germline, CDR1 is MNHEY, CDR2 SVGAGI. CDR3 length equals 11 residues. The ends were cut back, 2 bases at V and 5 bases at J, with 2 bases in the middle. The CDR3 DNA reads as TGTGCCAGCAGTTACCTAGATACGCAGTATTTT. This gives the protein CASSYLDTQYF.